Below are 18 T cell receptor beta chains sequenced from a single sample in a study of response to subunit inactivated influenza vaccine. MiXCR was run by TCRdb on the RT-PCR reads, yielding one entry per CDR3 protein. The sample consists of some 570,000 distinct CDR3 sequences, around 10% of them appearing once. The sample was also reused in another study, on T cells expressing NK-cell markers. That report notes: It was by 5'RACE template switching with UMIs that TCR beta cDNA was made.

The sequencing here drew on PBMCs from blood, taken on the day of vaccination. Receptors were obtained from a man aged 50 or older who received an inactivated influenza vaccine.

The CDR3 DNA follows: TGCGCCAGCAGCTTCGGACAGGGCCCTATTTACAATGAGCAGTTCTTC. It translates to CASSFGQGPIYNEQFF. V usage is TRBV5-1 and J usage is TRBJ2-1; 8 bases match TRBD1. Germline lookup yields CDR1 SGHRS and CDR2 YFSETQ. The V segment lost 2 bases and the J segment 4 bases; nucleotides outside the gene matches: 8. The CDR3 has 16 residues. Complete variable domain (other parts from reference TRBV5-1 and TRBJ2-1): KAGVTQTPRYLIKTRGQQVTLSCSPISGHRSVSWYQQTPGQGLQFLFEYFSETQRNKGNFPGRFSGRQFSNSRSEMNVSTLELGDSALYLCASSFGQGPIYNEQFFGPGTRLTVL.

This clonotype was counted a few times. The V and J genes are TRBV7-9 and TRBJ1-1; D gene uncertain. CDR1 is SEHNR and CDR2 is FQNEAQ in the germline V gene (reference sequence). The CDR3 consists of 15 residues. V was shortened by 1 base and J by 1 base, with 10 bases between the two germline ends. CDR3 nucleotide sequence: TGTGCCAGCAGCTTAGAGCCGATACGGAACACTGAAGCTTTCTTT. It is translated as CASSLEPIRNTEAFF.

Only a few counts were recorded for this clonotype. V is TRBV6-5 and J is TRBJ2-1, with TRBD1 identical over 10 bases. Per the germline V gene, CDR1 is MNHEY and CDR2 is SVGAGI. V gave up 2 bases and J gave up 3 bases; unmatched junction bases: 1. This CDR3 region has 15 residues. The CDR3 nucleotides read TGTGCCAGCAGTTACCGGGACAGGGGCTACAATGAGCAGTTCTTC. Translating gives CASSYRDRGYNEQFF.

This clonotype was seen many times. The chain links TRBV7-9 to TRBJ2-1, with TRBD2 as a possible D gene (5 bases). This CDR3 is built from 15 residues. Trimming cost V 3 bases and J 8 bases, with 17 bases left between them. CDR1 SEHNR and CDR2 FQNEAQ come from the germline V gene (reference sequence). CDR3 sequence: CASSFSWFAGDEQFF. CDR3 bases: TGTGCCAGCAGCTTTTCGTGGTTCGCGGGCGATGAGCAGTTCTTC. The whole variable domain, filled in from reference TRBV7-9 and TRBJ2-1, reads DTGVSQNPRHKITKRGQNVTFRCDPISEHNRLYWYRQTLGQGPEFLTYFQNEAQLEKSRLLSDRFSAERPKGSFSTLEIQRTEQGDSAMYLCASSFSWFAGDEQFFGPGTRLTVL.

This chain connects TRBV20-1 to TRBJ2-1, with D perhaps matching TRBD2 (5 bases). The CDR3 runs 15 residues. Trimming took off 6 bases at V and 3 bases at J, with 18 bases between the two ends. Germline V gene sequence: CDR1 DFQATT, CDR2 SNEGSKA (reference sequence). The CDR3 region is CSALGESKIYNEQFF. Here the CDR3 DNA reads TGCAGTGCCCTCGGGGAGAGTAAAATCTACAATGAGCAGTTCTTC.

The V call is TRBV7-3, the J call TRBJ2-5; 14 nucleotides agree with TRBD2. CDR1 is SGHTA and CDR2 is FQGTGA in the germline V gene. V was clipped by 5 bases and J by 5 bases; unmatched bases: 7. The CDR3 is 16 residues long. As DNA, the CDR3 is TGTGCCAGCAGCCGCGGGACTAGCGGGAGTGGGGAGACCCAGTACTTC. Translated, it gives CASSRGTSGSGETQYF.

This clonotype was observed a few times. The chain recombines TRBV4-1 with TRBJ2-6; possible D gene TRBD1, 8 bases. V lost 3 bases and J lost 2, with 23 bases in between. This CDR3 spans 20 amino acids. Germline values: CDR1 MGHRA, CDR2 YSYEKL. The CDR3 loop is CASSQHTTGGAFTGANVLTF. The CDR3 nucleotides are TGCGCCAGCAGCCAGCACACCACAGGGGGGGCTTTTACTGGGGCCAACGTCCTGACTTTC.

This chain connects TRBV4-2 to TRBJ2-3; TRBD2 matches at 10 bases. Germline CDR1 reads LGHNA; CDR2 reads YNFKEQ. With V trimmed by 3 bases and J by 3 bases, 9 bases remained unmatched. The CDR3 has 17 residues. The CDR3: CASSQDHLAGETDTQYF. CDR3 coding DNA: TGTGCCAGCAGCCAGGACCACCTAGCGGGGGAAACAGATACGCAGTATTTT.

This clonotype has at least ten counts. The chain uses TRBV29-1 and TRBJ1-2, with D maybe TRBD1 (5 bases). Germline V CDR1 and CDR2: SQVTM, ANQGSEA. V lost 4 bases and J lost 4, with 10 bases in between. The CDR3 contains 12 residues. CDR3 sequence reads: CSVAAGGYGYTF. In DNA, the CDR3 is TGCAGCGTTGCAGCCGGGGGCTATGGCTACACCTTC.

This clonotype was observed a handful of times. The chain has TRBV7-3 and TRBJ2-3; D not certain. This CDR3 has 16 residues. CDR1 is SGHTA and CDR2 is FQGTGA in the germline V gene. The V end was cut by 5 bases, the J end by 4 bases, with 19 bases between. CDR3 nucleotides: TGTGCCAGCAGCCCCAGTGCAGTGATGGCCCCAGATACGCAGTATTTT. Amino acids: CASSPSAVMAPDTQYF.

V usage is TRBV6-1 and J usage is TRBJ2-2, with 8 bases matching TRBD1. This CDR3 is 16 amino acids long. Germline V gene sequence: CDR1 MNHNS, CDR2 SASEGT. V lost 4 bases, J lost 6 bases, and 10 bases stayed unmatched. The chain's CDR3 is CASSVTGVNSAGELFF. CDR3 bases: TGTGCCAGCAGTGTGACAGGGGTAAATAGTGCCGGGGAGCTGTTTTTT.

This clonotype was counted once. The gene calls are TRBV15 and TRBJ2-1; weak D call: TRBD1 (6 bases). V was clipped by 2 bases and J by 10 bases, with 21 bases between them. This CDR3 region has 16 residues. The germline V gene encodes CDR1 LNHNV and CDR2 YYDKDF (reference sequence). The CDR3 is CATSRPPGHAPGEQFF. CDR3 nucleotides: TGTGCCACCAGCAGACCCCCGGGACACGCGCCGGGCGAGCAGTTCTTC.

The rearrangement links TRBV12-3 or TRBV12-4 to TRBJ2-7; TRBD2 matches 10 bases. The V segment lost 6 bases and the J segment 0 bases; nucleotides outside the gene matches: 8. CDR3 length equals 16 residues. In DNA, the CDR3 is TGTGCCAGCAGGACCGGGACTAGCGCCAACTCCTACGAGCAGTACTTC. Its protein is CASRTGTSANSYEQYF.

This clonotype was seen a few times. This chain links TRBV7-6 with TRBJ2-7; 9 bases fit TRBD1. The germline V gene encodes CDR1 SGHVS and CDR2 FNYEAQ. V lost 5 bases to trimming and J lost 5 bases; unmatched junction nucleotides: 10. The CDR3 is made up of 15 amino acids. The CDR3 reads CASSTQGAYGNEQYF. CDR3 coding DNA: TGTGCCAGCAGCACACAGGGGGCGTATGGAAACGAGCAGTACTTC.

This clonotype was seen at least ten times. V gene TRBV28 combines with J gene TRBJ2-2; no definite D call. Germline loops: CDR1 MDHEN, CDR2 SYDVKM. The V end lost 5 bases, the J end lost 2 bases, and 12 bases lay between the germline ends. The CDR3 runs 15 residues. The CDR3, as DNA: TGTGCCAGCAGTACCGAAACAGTAAACACCGGGGAGCTGTTTTTT. It codes for CASSTETVNTGELFF.

This clonotype was seen many times. The chain links TRBV12-3 or TRBV12-4 to TRBJ2-7; possibly TRBD2 for D (5 bases). Trimming took off 3 bases at V and 7 bases at J, with 19 bases between the two ends. The CDR3 length is 15 residues. In DNA, the CDR3 is TGTGCCAGCAGTTTGTTGGAGGACGGGCAGAGGGAGCAGTACTTC. Protein product: CASSLLEDGQREQYF.

The genes are TRBV18 and TRBJ1-1, with D unclear. Trimming removed 0 bases from V and 0 bases from J, with 11 bases in between. The length of the CDR3 is 16 residues. Per germline, CDR1 KGHSH and CDR2 LQKENI. CDR3 sequence (DNA): TGTGCCAGCTCACCACCCGACTGGTCGATGAACACTGAAGCTTTCTTT. This translates into CASSPPDWSMNTEAFF.

At least ten counts were recorded for this clonotype. The chain links TRBV29-1 to TRBJ2-3; 8 bases agree with TRBD1. The CDR3 consists of 15 residues. CDR1 and CDR2 (germline): SQVTM, ANQGSEA. V was pared by 0 bases and J by 4 bases, with 6 bases of the junction left unmatched. CDR3: CSVEDEQGVADTQYF. CDR3 coding DNA: TGCAGCGTTGAAGATGAACAGGGGGTTGCAGATACGCAGTATTTT.